The rows below give T cell receptor beta chains drawn from one sample of a study of blood T cells in healthy people across ages. TCRdb itself ran the 5' RACE reads through MiXCR, one entry per CDR3 protein. The data show some 700,000 distinct CDR3 sequences, with 22% seen just once and around 21% held by the top ten. Sequencing was carried out using blood. The receptors stem from a man between 65 and 85 years old in good health. CDR3s leave out the opening cysteine and the closing phenylalanine or tryptophan. Some rows mark clone size as missing; the rest say once, few, many or name a class of expanded clone.

v_call	j_call	clone_size	cdr3_aa
TRBV7-2	TRBJ1-6	-	ASSRSGGLGSPLH
TRBV20-1	TRBJ1-4	-	SASDRGEKLF
TRBV24-1	TRBJ2-3	-	ATSDLLGTTDTQY
TRBV4-2	TRBJ2-1	few	ASSPRARGLGANEQF
TRBV24-1	TRBJ2-5	-	ATSDLGQGSEETQY
TRBV5-1	TRBJ2-1	many	ASTPPGLTSYNEQF
TRBV29-1	TRBJ1-3	many	SVVPNSGNTIY
TRBV12-3/TRBV12-4	TRBJ1-1	-	ASNSYDEAF
TRBV20-1	TRBJ2-2	-	SARASQGTGELF
TRBV20-1	TRBJ2-5	-	SASPVQETQY
TRBV2	TRBJ2-5	few	ASIGGRGGETQY
TRBV6-1	TRBJ1-1	few	ASSGEGHTEAF
TRBV18	TRBJ2-3	few	ASSPLIGAQGDTQY
TRBV29-1	TRBJ2-1	few	SVGDWGASSEQF
TRBV7-2	TRBJ2-2	-	ASSWTLANTGELF
TRBV29-1	TRBJ2-1	few	SDQRLAGFRTREQF